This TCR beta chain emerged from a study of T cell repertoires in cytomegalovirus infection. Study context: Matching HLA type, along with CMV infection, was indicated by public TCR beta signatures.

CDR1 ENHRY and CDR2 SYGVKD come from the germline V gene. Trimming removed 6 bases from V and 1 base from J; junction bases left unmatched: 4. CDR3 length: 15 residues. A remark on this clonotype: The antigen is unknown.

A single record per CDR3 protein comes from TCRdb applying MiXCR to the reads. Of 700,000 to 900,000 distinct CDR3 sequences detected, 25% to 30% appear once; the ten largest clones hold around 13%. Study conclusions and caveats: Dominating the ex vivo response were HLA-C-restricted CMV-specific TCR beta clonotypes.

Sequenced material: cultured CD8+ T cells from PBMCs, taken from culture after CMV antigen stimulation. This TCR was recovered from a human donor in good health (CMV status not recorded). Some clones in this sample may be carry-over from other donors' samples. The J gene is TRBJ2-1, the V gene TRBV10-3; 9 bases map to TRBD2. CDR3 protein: CAIRVAGASYNEQFF. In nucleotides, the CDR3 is TGTGCCATCAGAGTAGCGGGGGCTTCCTACAATGAGCAGTTCTTC.